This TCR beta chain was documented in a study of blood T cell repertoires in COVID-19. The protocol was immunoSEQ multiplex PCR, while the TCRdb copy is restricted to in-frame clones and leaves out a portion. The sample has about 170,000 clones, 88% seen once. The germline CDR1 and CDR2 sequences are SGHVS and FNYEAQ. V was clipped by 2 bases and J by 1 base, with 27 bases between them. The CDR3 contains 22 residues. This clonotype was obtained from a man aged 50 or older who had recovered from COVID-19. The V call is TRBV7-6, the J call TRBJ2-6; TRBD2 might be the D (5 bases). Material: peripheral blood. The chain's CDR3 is CASSLIPKYSEPRGSGANVLTF. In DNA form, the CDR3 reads TGTGCCAGCAGCTTAATCCCGAAATACAGCGAACCCCGGGGTTCTGGGGCCAACGTCCTGACTTTC. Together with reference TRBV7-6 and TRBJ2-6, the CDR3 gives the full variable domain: GAGVSQSPRYKVTKRGQDVALRCDPISGHVSLYWYRQALGQGPEFLTYFNYEAQQDKSGLPNDRFSAERPEGSISTLTIQRTEQRDSAMYRCASSLIPKYSEPRGSGANVLTFGAGSRLTVL.